These T cell receptor beta chains were read from a single sample in a study of Graves' ophthalmopathy and Graves' hyperthyroidism. TCRdb re-analysed the multiplex PCR reads in MiXCR, keeping a single row per CDR3 protein. This sample has 1 million to 1.3 million distinct CDR3 sequences, with less than 45% found just once. The sample comprised peripheral blood or thyroid tissue (not recorded which). These receptors were obtained from an adult man with Graves' hyperthyroidism. Both conserved end residues are part of each CDR3. Fields, in order: J gene, clone size, D gene, V gene, CDR3 protein, CDR3 DNA. D genes are given only for firm matches. Where a row states a size, it is once, few, many or the class of an expanded clone; other rows omit it.

J gene: TRBJ1-2; clone size: few; D gene: -; V gene: TRBV6-5; CDR3 protein: CASSGISYGYTF; CDR3 DNA: TGTGCCAGCAGTGGGATTTCCTATGGCTACACCTTC
J gene: TRBJ1-2; clone size: -; D gene: TRBD1; V gene: TRBV10-2; CDR3 protein: CASSEPDRRGNYGYTF; CDR3 DNA: TGCGCCAGCAGTGAGCCGGACAGGAGGGGGAACTATGGCTACACCTTC
J gene: TRBJ2-7; clone size: -; D gene: -; V gene: TRBV19; CDR3 protein: CASSIDRVASEQYF; CDR3 DNA: TGTGCCAGTAGTATAGACAGGGTAGCGTCCGAGCAGTACTTC
J gene: TRBJ1-1; clone size: many; D gene: -; V gene: TRBV29-1; CDR3 protein: CSVKPGTRAFF; CDR3 DNA: TGCAGCGTAAAACCGGGGACGAGGGCTTTCTTT
J gene: TRBJ2-6; clone size: many; D gene: -; V gene: TRBV10-3; CDR3 protein: CAISATGPPSGANVLTF; CDR3 DNA: TGTGCCATCAGTGCGACGGGACCGCCCTCTGGGGCCAACGTCCTGACTTTC
J gene: TRBJ2-7; clone size: many; D gene: -; V gene: TRBV20-1; CDR3 protein: CSARAGGRLDEQYF; CDR3 DNA: TGCAGTGCTAGAGCCGGGGGCCGGCTCGACGAGCAGTACTTC
J gene: TRBJ2-5; clone size: -; D gene: TRBD1; V gene: TRBV5-1; CDR3 protein: CASTRTGGFQETQYF; CDR3 DNA: TGCGCCAGCACGCGGACAGGGGGCTTCCAAGAGACCCAGTACTTC
J gene: TRBJ2-7; clone size: -; D gene: -; V gene: TRBV5-1; CDR3 protein: CASRRITGTTYEQYF; CDR3 DNA: TGCGCCAGCAGAAGAATCACAGGTACTACCTACGAGCAGTACTTC
J gene: TRBJ2-7; clone size: many; D gene: -; V gene: TRBV29-1; CDR3 protein: CSKRRSPPYEQYF; CDR3 DNA: TGCAGCAAGAGACGGAGTCCCCCCTACGAGCAGTACTTC
J gene: TRBJ1-6; clone size: -; D gene: -; V gene: TRBV7-9; CDR3 protein: CASSASGTGGSPLHF; CDR3 DNA: TGTGCCAGCAGCGCATCCGGGACCGGGGGGTCACCCCTCCACTTT
J gene: TRBJ1-2; clone size: -; D gene: -; V gene: TRBV20-1; CDR3 protein: CSARMQGNDYGYTF; CDR3 DNA: TGCAGTGCTAGAATGCAGGGAAATGACTATGGCTACACCTTC
J gene: TRBJ2-7; clone size: -; D gene: TRBD1; V gene: TRBV15; CDR3 protein: CATRQGAKLGSYEQYF; CDR3 DNA: TGTGCCACCAGACAGGGGGCGAAGTTAGGCTCCTACGAGCAGTACTTC
J gene: TRBJ2-7; clone size: few; D gene: -; V gene: TRBV12-3/TRBV12-4; CDR3 protein: CASSFSPSSYEQYF; CDR3 DNA: TGTGCCAGCAGTTTTTCGCCTAGCTCCTACGAGCAGTACTTC
J gene: TRBJ2-5; clone size: -; D gene: -; V gene: TRBV11-2; CDR3 protein: CASSQEGPTFGTQYF; CDR3 DNA: TGCGCCAGCAGCCAAGAGGGACCGACTTTTGGGACCCAGTACTTC
J gene: TRBJ1-2; clone size: -; D gene: -; V gene: TRBV3-1; CDR3 protein: CASSQRGPANYGYTF; CDR3 DNA: TGTGCCAGCAGCCAAAGGGGACCAGCTAACTATGGCTACACCTTC
J gene: TRBJ2-2; clone size: many; D gene: -; V gene: TRBV15; CDR3 protein: CATSREAVKNTGELFF; CDR3 DNA: TGTGCCACCAGCAGAGAAGCGGTAAAAAACACCGGGGAGCTGTTTTTT
J gene: TRBJ1-1; clone size: few; D gene: TRBD1; V gene: TRBV25-1; CDR3 protein: CASSATAGTGLAEAFF; CDR3 DNA: TGTGCCAGCAGTGCTACGGCGGGGACAGGGCTCGCTGAAGCTTTCTTT
J gene: TRBJ1-6; clone size: -; D gene: TRBD1; V gene: TRBV2; CDR3 protein: CASGSGTGGSNSPLHF; CDR3 DNA: TGTGCCAGCGGTTCCGGGACAGGGGGCTCAAATTCACCCCTCCACTTT
J gene: TRBJ1-5; clone size: many; D gene: -; V gene: TRBV6-5; CDR3 protein: CASSYGQNNQPQHF; CDR3 DNA: TGTGCCAGCAGTTACGGACAGAACAATCAGCCCCAGCATTTT
J gene: TRBJ1-4; clone size: -; D gene: -; V gene: TRBV7-9; CDR3 protein: CASSGSTNEKLFF; CDR3 DNA: TGTGCCAGCAGCGGATCAACTAATGAAAAACTGTTTTTT
J gene: TRBJ1-5; clone size: many; D gene: -; V gene: TRBV20-1; CDR3 protein: CSARLQGANQPQHF; CDR3 DNA: TGCAGTGCTAGACTACAGGGAGCCAATCAGCCCCAGCATTTT
J gene: TRBJ2-7; clone size: -; D gene: TRBD1; V gene: TRBV5-1; CDR3 protein: CASSLGNRGYEQYF; CDR3 DNA: TGCGCCAGCAGCTTGGGGAACAGGGGGTACGAGCAGTACTTC
J gene: TRBJ1-5; clone size: few; D gene: -; V gene: TRBV6-2/TRBV6-3; CDR3 protein: CASSYEWGQPQHF; CDR3 DNA: TGTGCCAGCAGTTACGAGTGGGGGCAGCCCCAGCATTTT
J gene: TRBJ2-7; clone size: many; D gene: -; V gene: TRBV20-1; CDR3 protein: CSARWSRVAPYEQYF; CDR3 DNA: TGCAGTGCTAGATGGTCGAGGGTGGCCCCCTACGAGCAGTACTTC
J gene: TRBJ1-1; clone size: -; D gene: -; V gene: TRBV27; CDR3 protein: CASSPTPTGLSAFF; CDR3 DNA: TGTGCCAGCAGCCCAACACCGACGGGGTTGAGCGCTTTCTTT
J gene: TRBJ2-2; clone size: -; D gene: -; V gene: TRBV2; CDR3 protein: CASSLQRFGGELFF; CDR3 DNA: TGTGCCAGCAGCCTACAGCGGTTTGGCGGGGAGCTGTTTTTT
J gene: TRBJ1-2; clone size: many; D gene: -; V gene: TRBV7-9; CDR3 protein: CASSLDKTGSYGYTF; CDR3 DNA: TGTGCCAGCAGCTTAGACAAAACAGGGAGCTATGGCTACACCTTC
J gene: TRBJ1-2; clone size: few; D gene: TRBD1; V gene: TRBV11-2; CDR3 protein: CASSLSFTGGYGYTF; CDR3 DNA: TGTGCCAGCAGCTTATCCTTTACAGGGGGCTATGGCTACACCTTC
J gene: TRBJ2-3; clone size: few; D gene: TRBD2; V gene: TRBV9; CDR3 protein: CASSPRYRLAGESTGTQYF; CDR3 DNA: TGTGCCAGCAGCCCACGCTATCGACTAGCGGGAGAAAGCACAGGTACGCAGTATTTT
J gene: TRBJ1-2; clone size: few; D gene: -; V gene: TRBV5-1; CDR3 protein: CASSSSGPGGYTF; CDR3 DNA: TGCGCCAGCAGCTCATCCGGGCCCGGTGGCTACACCTTC
J gene: TRBJ1-6; clone size: many; D gene: -; V gene: TRBV12-3/TRBV12-4; CDR3 protein: CASSQGGALHF; CDR3 DNA: TGTGCCAGCAGTCAGGGTGGGGCCCTCCACTTT
J gene: TRBJ2-7; clone size: once; D gene: TRBD1; V gene: TRBV12-3/TRBV12-4; CDR3 protein: CASSVTGTGREQYF; CDR3 DNA: TGTGCCAGCAGTGTAACCGGGACAGGAAGAGAGCAGTACTTC
J gene: TRBJ2-5; clone size: once; D gene: -; V gene: TRBV7-6; CDR3 protein: CASSQASTHGETQYF; CDR3 DNA: TGTGCCAGCAGTCAAGCCTCGACGCACGGAGAGACCCAGTACTTC
J gene: TRBJ2-2; clone size: -; D gene: TRBD1; V gene: TRBV7-9; CDR3 protein: CASSKQQGTTGELVF; CDR3 DNA: TGCGCCAGCAGCAAACAACAGGGGACCACCGGGGAGCTGGTTTTT
J gene: TRBJ2-7; clone size: -; D gene: TRBD2; V gene: TRBV25-1; CDR3 protein: CASSYSRAGGVYEQYF; CDR3 DNA: TGTGCCAGCAGTTACTCGAGGGCGGGGGGAGTCTACGAGCAGTACTTC
J gene: TRBJ2-5; clone size: -; D gene: TRBD2; V gene: TRBV29-1; CDR3 protein: CSVKPDGSWTGRRETQYF; CDR3 DNA: TGCAGCGTTAAACCCGACGGATCCTGGACCGGGAGGAGAGAGACCCAGTACTTC
J gene: TRBJ2-5; clone size: -; D gene: -; V gene: TRBV7-8; CDR3 protein: CASSQDATAEEETQYF; CDR3 DNA: TGTGCCAGCAGCCAAGACGCGACAGCGGAGGAAGAGACCCAGTACTTC
J gene: TRBJ2-7; clone size: many; D gene: -; V gene: TRBV25-1; CDR3 protein: CASSFYNEQYF; CDR3 DNA: TGTGCCAGCAGTTTCTACAACGAGCAGTACTTC
J gene: TRBJ1-5; clone size: many; D gene: -; V gene: TRBV24-1; CDR3 protein: CATSDQGYQPQHF; CDR3 DNA: TGTGCCACCAGTGATCAAGGATATCAGCCCCAGCATTTT
J gene: TRBJ1-4; clone size: -; D gene: TRBD1; V gene: TRBV4-3; CDR3 protein: CASSPDTGAENEKLFF; CDR3 DNA: TGCGCCAGCAGCCCAGATACAGGGGCCGAGAATGAAAAACTGTTTTTT
J gene: TRBJ2-5; clone size: few; D gene: -; V gene: TRBV29-1; CDR3 protein: CSVARGQETQYF; CDR3 DNA: TGCAGCGTTGCGAGGGGCCAAGAGACCCAGTACTTC
J gene: TRBJ2-2; clone size: many; D gene: TRBD2; V gene: TRBV9; CDR3 protein: CASSAGGNTGELFF; CDR3 DNA: TGTGCCAGCAGCGCGGGAGGGAACACCGGGGAGCTGTTTTTT
J gene: TRBJ1-4; clone size: many; D gene: TRBD1; V gene: TRBV15; CDR3 protein: CATSSRDRYEKLFF; CDR3 DNA: TGTGCCACCAGCAGCAGGGACAGATATGAAAAACTGTTTTTT
J gene: TRBJ2-7; clone size: many; D gene: -; V gene: TRBV2; CDR3 protein: CASSGVYEQYF; CDR3 DNA: TGTGCCAGCAGTGGGGTCTACGAGCAGTACTTC
J gene: TRBJ2-7; clone size: many; D gene: -; V gene: TRBV7-9; CDR3 protein: CASSYYGTDEQYF; CDR3 DNA: TGTGCCAGCAGCTACTACGGGACCGACGAGCAGTACTTC
J gene: TRBJ2-7; clone size: many; D gene: TRBD2; V gene: TRBV20-1; CDR3 protein: CSARDGTNYEQYF; CDR3 DNA: TGCAGTGCTAGAGACGGGACTAACTACGAGCAGTACTTC
J gene: TRBJ1-1; clone size: -; D gene: TRBD1; V gene: TRBV30; CDR3 protein: CAWSGQGVAEAFF; CDR3 DNA: TGTGCCTGGAGTGGTCAGGGGGTGGCTGAAGCTTTCTTT
J gene: TRBJ2-2; clone size: few; D gene: -; V gene: TRBV14; CDR3 protein: CASSTRSAGELFF; CDR3 DNA: TGTGCCAGCAGCACCCGAAGCGCCGGGGAGCTGTTTTTT